This T cell receptor beta chain stems from a study of blood T cell repertoires in COVID-19. Study as a whole: The analysed material was cDNA or gDNA that came from T cells, B-cell-depleted T cells, or PBMCs.

This clone was counted a single time. Other DNA sequences within the sample encode an identical CDR3. Sequenced by immunoSEQ multiplex PCR; TCRdb stores in-frame clones only, minus some. Here the sample spans roughly 50,000 clones, roughly 87% being singletons. CDR1 and CDR2 (germline): SGHNT, YYREEE (reference sequence). The germline V and J ends were trimmed by 0 bases and 2 bases, with 6 bases remaining between them. The CDR3 loop spans 13 amino acids. Sequenced sample: peripheral blood. The chain employs TRBV5-4 and TRBJ2-7; tentatively, D is TRBD1 (5 bases). The TCR was taken from a human donor in a cohort sampled during active COVID-19. CDR3 sequence reads: CASSLAGTYEQYF. In nucleotides, the CDR3 is TGTGCCAGCAGCTTGGCAGGGACCTACGAGCAGTACTTC.